This T cell receptor (beta chain) was profiled in a study of CD8 T cells in ankylosing spondylitis. The study's findings and limits: Existing reports had already noted some motif variants in reactive arthritis synovial fluid and blood. A TCR beta motif of roughly eight highly homologous variants seemed to mark ankylosing spondylitis blood. The authors found the disease-linked clones to be CD8+ and relatively rare in peripheral blood. There was reportedly significant enrichment of clones that were disease-linked in matched ankylosing spondylitis synovial fluid.

Making the TCR beta libraries involved quantitative 5'-RACE with molecular barcodes. TCRdb reprocessed the 5' RACE reads with MiXCR, giving one entry per CDR3 protein. The sample consists of 350,000 to 450,000 distinct CDR3 sequences, roughly 25% of them appearing once. As for this clonotype: Its matching antigen is unknown.

This CDR3 has 11 residues. The germline V gene encodes CDR1 DFQATT and CDR2 SNEGSKA (reference sequence). V trimming: 6 bases; J trimming: 5 bases; junction bases outside the gene matches: 3. V gene TRBV20-1 combines with J gene TRBJ2-5, with 7 bases identical to TRBD1. What was sequenced was blood, either unsorted or a sorted T cell fraction (not recorded which). The TCR sequence derives from a male donor with ankylosing spondylitis. CDR3 bases: TGCAGTGCGGTCAGGGGGGAGACCCAGTACTTC. This encodes CSAVRGETQYF.